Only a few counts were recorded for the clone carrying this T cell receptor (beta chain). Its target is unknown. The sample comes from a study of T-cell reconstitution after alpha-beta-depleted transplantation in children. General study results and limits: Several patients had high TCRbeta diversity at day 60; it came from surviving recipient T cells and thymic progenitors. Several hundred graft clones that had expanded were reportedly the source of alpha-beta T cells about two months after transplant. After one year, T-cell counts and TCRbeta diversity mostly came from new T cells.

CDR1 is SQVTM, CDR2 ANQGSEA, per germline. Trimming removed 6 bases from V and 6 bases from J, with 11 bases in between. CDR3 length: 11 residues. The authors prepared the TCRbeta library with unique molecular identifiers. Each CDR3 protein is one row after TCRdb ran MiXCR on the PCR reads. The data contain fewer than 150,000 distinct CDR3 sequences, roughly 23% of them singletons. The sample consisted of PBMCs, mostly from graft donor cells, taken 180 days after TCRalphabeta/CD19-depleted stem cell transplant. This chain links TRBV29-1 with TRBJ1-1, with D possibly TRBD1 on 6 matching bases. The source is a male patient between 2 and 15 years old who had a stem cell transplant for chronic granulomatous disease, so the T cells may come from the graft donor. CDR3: CSVRGNSEAFF. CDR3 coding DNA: TGCAGCGTCAGGGGCAACTCTGAAGCTTTCTTT.